The entry below describes one T cell receptor (beta chain). This sample was included in a study of CD8 T cells in Susac syndrome. Peripheral blood CD8+ and CD4+ T cells were profiled by TCR beta sequencing. Controls were healthy donors chosen to match patients in age and sex. Isolation of CD8+ and CD4+ T cells was performed negatively, whereas enrichment of TEMRA cells was done by FACS. RNA amounts of roughly 0.45 to 1 ug underwent reverse transcription with random hexamers. Amplification of the TCR beta CDR3 was carried out by immunoSEQ multiplex PCR, which spanned a total of 54 Vbeta and 13 Jbeta segments. TCRdb ran MiXCR on the immunoSEQ multiplex PCR reads and lists one entry per CDR3 protein. Of about 49,000 distinct CDR3 sequences listed, more than 85% are singletons. CDR1 SGHDT and CDR2 YYEEEE come from the germline V gene. With 0 bases removed from V and 2 bases from J, the gap between germline ends came to 3 bases. The CDR3 totals 12 residues.

This clonotype was sampled from a human donor in good health. The chain carries TRBV5-6 and TRBJ2-7; D is uncertain. The sequenced material came from CD8+ T cells from PBMCs. The CDR3 region has the DNA TGTGCCAGCAGCTTGGACGCCTACGAGCAGTACTTC. It specifies CASSLDAYEQYF.